Shown below are 18 T cell receptor beta chains from a single sample sequenced in a study of T cell changes during pregnancy in multiple sclerosis. Repertoires were generated with immunoSEQ multiplex PCR, while TCRdb's copy carries only in-frame clones and drops some. The data show just under 50,000 clones, roughly 94% seen once. The sequencing used CD4+ T cells from peripheral blood mononuclear cells, collected in the third trimester of pregnancy. Source of these receptors: a female donor with multiple sclerosis, enrolled in a pregnancy study.

The genes are TRBV27 and TRBJ2-1; possible D gene TRBD2, 6 bases. V lost 7 bases, J lost 8 bases, and 18 bases lay in between. The CDR3 length is 14 residues. Germline V gene lookup returns CDR1 MNHEY and CDR2 SMNVEV (reference sequence). CDR3 region: CASTDLGSGDEQFF. The DNA for the CDR3 is TGTGCCAGCACCGACCTCGGGAGTGGCGATGAGCAGTTCTTC.

The chain is built from TRBV28 and TRBJ2-3; D gene unclear. Trimming removed 0 bases at V and 3 bases at J, with 10 bases between. This CDR3 region has 15 residues. From germline, CDR1 is MDHEN and CDR2 SYDVKM. The CDR3 region is CASSLWPSGTDTQYF. CDR3 sequence (DNA): TGTGCCAGCAGTTTATGGCCTAGTGGGACAGATACGCAGTATTTT.

This clone has just one count. The genes are TRBV7-2 and TRBJ1-1; perhaps TRBD1 as D (5 bases). Germline CDR1 reads SGHTA; CDR2 reads FQGNSA. Trimming took off 5 bases at V and 1 base at J, with 8 bases between the two ends. CDR3 length: 13 residues. The CDR3 is CASSRDRNTEAFF. In DNA form, the CDR3 reads TGTGCCAGCAGCCGCGACAGGAACACTGAAGCTTTCTTT.

This chain links TRBV7-2 with TRBJ2-7; 8 bases map to TRBD1. Trimming at V came to 5 bases and at J to 2 bases, leaving 8 bases not matched to a gene. Germline V gives CDR1 SGHTA, CDR2 FQGNSA. The CDR3 is made up of 15 amino acids. CDR3 region: CASSPGTGFPYEQYF. The CDR3 DNA reads TGTGCCAGCAGCCCTGGGACAGGTTTCCCCTACGAGCAGTACTTC.

The chain combines TRBV30 with TRBJ1-5, with D possibly TRBD1 on 5 matching bases. Germline V gene data show CDR1 as GTSNPN and CDR2 as SVGIG (reference sequence). The germline V and J ends were trimmed by 3 bases and 4 bases, with 10 bases remaining between them. CDR3 size: 13 residues. The CDR3 DNA is TGTGCCTGGAGCCAGCAGGGTAATCAGCCCCAGCATTTT. It specifies CAWSQQGNQPQHF.

This chain uses TRBV29-1 with TRBJ2-5; no clear D. CDR1 and CDR2 from the germline V gene are SQVTM and ANQGSEA. Trimming left V 4 bases short and J 0 bases short, with 6 bases between. The CDR3 runs to 12 residues. The CDR3 DNA reads as TGCAGCGTTGTTAGTTACCAAGAGACCCAGTACTTC. Translation: CSVVSYQETQYF.

V and J are TRBV7-5 and TRBJ1-1. TRBV7-5 has pseudogene status. The CDR3 covers 16 residues. The CDR3 is CARSLEPGGGNTEAFF. DNA for the CDR3: TGTGCCAGAAGCCTCGAGCCAGGAGGAGGGAACACTGAAGCTTTCTTT.

The genes are TRBV12-5 and TRBJ2-3, with 7 bases that match TRBD2. V shed 6 bases and J 3 bases; nucleotides not matched to a gene: 6. Germline CDR1 LGHNT, CDR2 FRNRAP. The length of the CDR3 is 14 residues. CDR3 amino acids: CASGTGLGTDTQYF. DNA of the CDR3: TGTGCTAGTGGAACCGGACTAGGGACAGATACGCAGTATTTT.

The chain recombines TRBV6-1 with TRBJ1-3; no firm D call. V gave up 6 bases and J gave up 4 bases, with 7 bases separating them. The CDR3 runs to 12 residues. Per germline, CDR1 MNHNS and CDR2 SASEGT. The CDR3 region is CASSRIGNTIYF. The DNA for the CDR3 is TGTGCCAGCAGCAGGATAGGAAACACCATATATTTT.

A few counts support this clone. The genes are TRBV25-1 and TRBJ1-5; D is ambiguous. CDR3 length equals 13 residues. Trimming took 3 bases from V and 5 from J, leaving 8 bases between them. CDR1 MGHDK and CDR2 SYGVNS come from the germline V gene. CDR3 sequence reads: CASSDDGDQPQHF. The CDR3 DNA is TGTGCCAGCAGTGATGACGGGGATCAGCCCCAGCATTTT.

V is TRBV5-1 and J is TRBJ2-7; 9 bases are shared with TRBD1. Germline CDR1 reads SGHRS; CDR2 reads YFSETQ. V trimming: 0 bases; J trimming: 6 bases; junction bases outside the gene matches: 7. This CDR3 region has 15 residues. CDR3 loop: CASSLEGTGKSEQYF. The CDR3 DNA is TGCGCCAGCAGCTTGGAGGGGACAGGGAAGTCCGAGCAGTACTTC.

V gene TRBV29-1 combines with J gene TRBJ2-1; D call uncertain. This CDR3 has 15 residues. Trimming shortened V by 3 bases and J by 0 bases, and 12 bases separated the two germline ends. Germline CDR1 SQVTM, CDR2 ANQGSEA. The CDR3 is CSVDGIASSYNEQFF. The CDR3 DNA reads as TGCAGCGTTGATGGTATAGCCAGCTCCTACAATGAGCAGTTCTTC.

CDR3 in amino acids: CASSDSGGATDTQYF. CDR3 DNA sequence: TGTGCCAGCAGTGACAGCGGGGGGGCCACAGATACGCAGTATTTT. The chain combines TRBV6-4 with TRBJ2-3; TRBD2 aligns across 10 bases. Germline V lookup: CDR1 MRHNA, CDR2 SNTAGT. The CDR3 has 15 amino acids. V trimming: 2 bases; J trimming: 2 bases; junction bases outside the gene matches: 1.

V gene TRBV28 combines with J gene TRBJ2-7; 7 bases match TRBD1. The germline gives CDR1 MDHEN, CDR2 SYDVKM. J lost 4 bases, V lost 3 bases, and 12 bases had no gene match. The CDR3 spans 16 residues. This chain's CDR3 is CASSFGHRGRSYEQYF. DNA for the CDR3: TGTGCCAGCAGTTTTGGGCACAGGGGCAGATCTTACGAGCAGTACTTC. The whole variable domain, remainder taken from reference TRBV28 and TRBJ2-7, is DVKVTQSSRYLVKRTGEKVFLECVQDMDHENMFWYRQDPGLGLRLIYFSYDVKMKEKGDIPEGYSVSREKKERFSLILESASTNQTSMYLCASSFGHRGRSYEQYFGPGTRLTVT.

The table lists this clone with a count of one. This chain joins TRBV9 and TRBJ2-1; D might be TRBD2 (7 bases). This CDR3 is 13 amino acids long. CDR1 SGDLS and CDR2 YYNGEE come from the germline V gene. V lost 0 bases and J 12 bases, leaving 13 bases between the germline ends. CDR3 loop: CASSVEGGGGQFF. The DNA for the CDR3 is TGTGCCAGCAGCGTAGAGGGAGGGGGAGGGCAGTTCTTC.

The chain couples TRBV5-1 to TRBJ2-7; D may be TRBD2 (5 bases). Germline CDR1 is SGHRS and CDR2 is YFSETQ. The CDR3 has 14 residues. V dropped 0 bases and J dropped 7 bases, with 14 bases sitting between them. DNA of the CDR3: TGCGCCAGCAGCTTGGTGGTGGGCTCGGGGGAGCAGTACTTC. Translating gives CASSLVVGSGEQYF.

The rearrangement links TRBV4-2 to TRBJ2-1; TRBD2 matches 7 bases. With 0 bases clipped from V and 7 bases from J, the junction kept 9 bases outside the gene matches. CDR3 length: 16 amino acids. Looked up from germline, CDR1 is LGHNA and CDR2 is YNFKEQ. CDR3 DNA sequence: TGTGCCAGCAGCCAAGAAAGGACTAGGACGTGGAATGAGCAGTTCTTC. The encoded protein is CASSQERTRTWNEQFF.

The chain links TRBV29-1 to TRBJ1-2, with D unclear. This CDR3 is 12 amino acids long. V was clipped by 0 bases and J by 10 bases, with 12 bases between them. Germline CDR1 SQVTM, CDR2 ANQGSEA. The CDR3 spells CSVEDDGDVYTF. CDR3 bases: TGCAGCGTTGAAGATGACGGGGATGTCTACACCTTC.